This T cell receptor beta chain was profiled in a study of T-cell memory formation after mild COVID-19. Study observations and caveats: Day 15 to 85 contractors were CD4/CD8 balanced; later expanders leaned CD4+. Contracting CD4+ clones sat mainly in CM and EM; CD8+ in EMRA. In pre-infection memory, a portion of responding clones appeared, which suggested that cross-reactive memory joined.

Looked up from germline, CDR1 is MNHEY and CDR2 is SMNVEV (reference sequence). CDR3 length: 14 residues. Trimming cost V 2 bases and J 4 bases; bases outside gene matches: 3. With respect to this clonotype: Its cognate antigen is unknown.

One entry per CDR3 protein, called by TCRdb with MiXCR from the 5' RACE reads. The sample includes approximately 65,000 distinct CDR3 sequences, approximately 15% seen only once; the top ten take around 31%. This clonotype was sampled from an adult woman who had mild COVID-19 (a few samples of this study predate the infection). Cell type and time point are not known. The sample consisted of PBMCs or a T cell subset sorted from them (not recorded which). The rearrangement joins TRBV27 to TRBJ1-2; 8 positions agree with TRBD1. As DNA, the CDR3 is TGTGCCAGCAGTTTACAGGGGGCTGCCTATGGCTACACCTTC. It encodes CASSLQGAAYGYTF.